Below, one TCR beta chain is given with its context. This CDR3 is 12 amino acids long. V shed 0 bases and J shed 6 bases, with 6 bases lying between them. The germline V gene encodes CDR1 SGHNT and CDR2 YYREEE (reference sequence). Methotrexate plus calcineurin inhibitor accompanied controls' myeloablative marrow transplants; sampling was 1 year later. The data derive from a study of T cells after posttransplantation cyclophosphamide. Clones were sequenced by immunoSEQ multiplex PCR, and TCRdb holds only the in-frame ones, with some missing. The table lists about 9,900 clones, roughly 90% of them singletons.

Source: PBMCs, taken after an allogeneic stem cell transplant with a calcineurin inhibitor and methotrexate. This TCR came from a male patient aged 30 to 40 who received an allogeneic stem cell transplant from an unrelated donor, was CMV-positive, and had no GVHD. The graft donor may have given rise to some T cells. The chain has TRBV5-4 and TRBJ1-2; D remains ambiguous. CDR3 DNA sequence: TGTGCCAGCAGCTTGGATCGTAATGGCTACACCTTC. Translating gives CASSLDRNGYTF.